A single T cell receptor beta chain is shown here with its context. This specimen comes from a study of cytotoxic CD8 clonotypes in ibrutinib-treated CLL. At the level of the study: There were 10 to 11 relapsed/refractory patients and about 15 treatment-naive patients, and under 18 were IGHV unmutated. Response material was collected after a median around 12 months of treatment, range 6 to 36. Average yields of around 230,000 productive templates and about 97,000 productive rearrangements characterized the samples. Recorded responses included about 25 partial and 2 complete; following median around 73 months, approximately 14 stayed remitted and roughly 12 progressed.

TCRdb keeps only in-frame clones here, not all; method: immunoSEQ multiplex PCR. Of approximately 330,000 clones listed, more than 65% were seen once; the top ten hold over 5%. Germline trimming cut 4 bases from V and 2 bases from J; bases unmatched to any gene: 4. CDR3 length: 14 amino acids. Germline V CDR1 and CDR2: LGHNT, FRNRAP. This material consisted of PBMCs, taken before ibrutinib treatment. This clonotype was sampled from a human donor with chronic lymphocytic leukemia. The V and J genes are TRBV12-5 and TRBJ2-7; 8 positions agree with TRBD1. The CDR3 DNA reads as TGTGCTAGTGGTTCGAGGACAGGGACCTACGAGCAGTACTTC. Translation: CASGSRTGTYEQYF.